Presented here are 19 T cell receptor beta chains from one specimen sequenced in a study of spatial heterogeneity in lung cancer. The antigens these receptors bind are not known. Time point described: sample taken at primary tumor resection. Whole-study findings and limits: Counts that tracked tumor mutation counts were those of expanded intratumoral alpha and beta TCRs.

TCRdb re-analysed the 5' RACE reads in MiXCR, keeping a single row per CDR3 protein. The table has 9,500 to 10,000 distinct CDR3 sequences, about 6% seen once. The sample in question was lung tumor tissue, obtained at surgery. The receptors come from a male donor with early-stage non-small cell lung cancer.

By share, this clonotype counts as medium-sized (0.01 to 0.1%). Germline and junction disagree at one end, which may indicate a read error. This chain connects TRBV7-7 to TRBJ2-2; D is perhaps TRBD1 (5 bases). The CDR3 spans 13 residues. The germline CDR1 and CDR2 sequences are SSHAT and FNYEAQ (reference sequence). In nucleotides, the CDR3 is TGTGCTAGCAGCCCCTACAGGAGCGGGGAGCTGTTTTTT. Its translation: CASSPYRSGELFF.

The sample holds many counts of this clonotype. The rearrangement uses TRBV4-1 and TRBJ2-1, with D possibly TRBD2 on 6 matching bases. The V end was cut by 2 bases, the J end by 8 bases, with 10 bases between. The CDR3 has 13 residues. The germline V gene has CDR1 MGHRA and CDR2 YSYEKL. CDR3 sequence: CASSQRGLYEQFF. In nucleotides, the CDR3 is TGCGCCAGCAGCCAACGGGGACTTTATGAGCAGTTCTTC.

This clonotype appeared a few times. The gene calls are TRBV5-1 and TRBJ2-5, with D possibly TRBD2 on 6 matching bases. The CDR3 spans 16 residues. Trimming removed 4 bases at V and 1 base at J, with 17 bases between. Germline CDR1 reads SGHRS; CDR2 reads YFSETQ. The CDR3 protein is CASSPRVRGFQETQYF. For the CDR3, the DNA is TGCGCCAGCAGCCCCCGGGTCCGGGGGTTCCAAGAGACCCAGTACTTC.

This clonotype was seen at least ten times. This chain uses TRBV3-1 with TRBJ1-6; D call uncertain. The germline CDR1 and CDR2 sequences are LGHDT and YNNKEL (reference sequence). The CDR3 length is 17 residues. V was shortened by 4 bases and J by 0 bases, with 13 bases between the two germline ends. The DNA for the CDR3 is TGTGCCAGCAGCCTTAGCACAGCGAGCTCCTATAATTCACCCCTCCACTTT. Translation gives CASSLSTASSYNSPLHF.

The table lists this clonotype with many counts. A read error may produce the germline difference seen at one junction end. The genes are TRBV28 and TRBJ1-1; D gene ambiguous. The length of the CDR3 is 12 residues. CDR1 and CDR2 (germline): MDHEN, SYDVKM. CDR3 sequence (DNA): TGTGCCAGCAGCTTATGGTCCACTGAAGCTTTCTTT. Its protein is CASSLWSTEAFF.

The J gene is TRBJ2-3, the V gene TRBV9, with 11 positions matching TRBD2. Unmatched junction bases numbered 7, after V lost 2 bases and J lost 5 bases. The CDR3 is 16 amino acids. The germline V gene has CDR1 SGDLS and CDR2 YYNGEE. The CDR3 DNA is TGTGCCAGCAGCGTCACTAGCGGGAGTTACGGAGATACGCAGTATTTT. Protein product: CASSVTSGSYGDTQYF.

This clonotype has at least ten counts. The chain recombines TRBV18 with TRBJ2-5; TRBD1 agrees at 7 bases. V was pared by 2 bases and J by 5 bases, with 8 bases of the junction left unmatched. CDR1 KGHSH and CDR2 LQKENI come from the germline V gene. The CDR3 contains 15 residues. CDR3 sequence reads: CASSPEGARSETQYF. The CDR3 DNA sequence: TGTGCCAGCTCACCAGAGGGGGCTAGGTCGGAGACCCAGTACTTC. Combining the CDR3 with reference TRBV18 and TRBJ2-5 gives the whole variable domain NAGVMQNPRHLVRRRGQEARLRCSPMKGHSHVYWYRQLPEEGLKFMVYLQKENIIDESGMPKERFSAEFPKEGPSILRIQQVVRGDSAAYFCASSPEGARSETQYFGPGTRLLVL.

This clonotype was recorded many times. The chain's CDR3 is CASSAGLAGTQETQYF. For the CDR3, the DNA is TGTGCCAGCTCAGCCGGTCTAGCGGGGACACAAGAGACCCAGTACTTC. The chain links TRBV18 to TRBJ2-5; 9 nucleotides line up with TRBD2. The CDR3 runs to 16 residues. Germline values: CDR1 KGHSH, CDR2 LQKENI. The J segment lost 2 bases and the V segment lost 5 bases, leaving 9 bases of the junction unmatched.

The sample holds many counts of this clonotype. The V call is TRBV20-1, the J call TRBJ2-2; D may match TRBD1 or TRBD2 (7 bases each). The germline gives CDR1 DFQATT, CDR2 SNEGSKA (reference sequence). Trimming removed 6 bases from V and 3 bases from J, with 14 bases in between. The length of the CDR3 is 14 residues. The CDR3 sequence: CSAKGGGDTGELFF. CDR3 nucleotides: TGCAGTGCGAAGGGAGGGGGCGACACCGGGGAGCTGTTTTTT.

Judged by abundance, this clonotype is medium-sized (0.01 to 0.1%). J is TRBJ2-3 and V is TRBV5-1; D is unresolved. Germline V gene lookup returns CDR1 SGHRS and CDR2 YFSETQ. The V gene lost 4 bases and the J gene lost 2 bases, with 11 bases spanning the gap. CDR3 size: 14 residues. The CDR3 here is CASSNGLLTDTQYF. For the CDR3, the DNA is TGCGCCAGCAGCAATGGTCTGCTCACAGATACGCAGTATTTT.

This clonotype showed up many times. The chain is built from TRBV5-1 and TRBJ1-1; D unclear. Germline-derived CDR1 and CDR2 are SGHRS and YFSETQ. Trimming cost V 1 base and J 4 bases, with 11 bases left between them. The length of the CDR3 is 14 residues. CDR3 DNA: TGCGCCAGCAGCTTGAAAGGTGAGGGCACTGAAGCTTTCTTT. Translating it yields CASSLKGEGTEAFF.

By share, this clonotype counts as medium-sized. A junction end diverges from the germline sequence, so it may reflect a read error. V and J are TRBV7-7 and TRBJ2-3; 8 bases match TRBD2. The germline V gene encodes CDR1 SSHAT and CDR2 FNYEAQ (reference sequence). The CDR3 contains 14 residues. The CDR3 DNA is TGTGCTAGCAGCTTAGCGGGGACATCGGATACGCAGTATTTT. As protein: CASSLAGTSDTQYF.

This clonotype turned up a few times. The J gene is TRBJ2-2, the V gene TRBV11-2; D is perhaps TRBD1 or TRBD2 (5 bases each). Trimming shortened V by 6 bases and J by 2 bases, and 16 bases separated the two germline ends. Per germline, CDR1 SGHAT and CDR2 FQNNGV. The CDR3 is 16 amino acids. The CDR3 protein is CASRKRRDGNTGELFF. The CDR3 nucleotides read TGTGCCAGCAGAAAGCGCCGGGACGGTAACACCGGGGAGCTGTTTTTT.

In its sample, this clonotype was seen many times. The chain carries TRBV12-5 and TRBJ1-1; D unclear. This CDR3 has 12 residues. V was clipped by 5 bases and J by 6 bases, with 10 bases between them. Germline V gene data show CDR1 as LGHNT and CDR2 as FRNRAP. The CDR3 DNA reads as TGTGCTAGTGGTGGGGAGTTGCCTGAAGCTTTCTTT. Translation: CASGGELPEAFF.

Sample share makes this clonotype large. The genes are TRBV20-1 and TRBJ2-1, with TRBD2 matching 7 bases. The germline V gene encodes CDR1 DFQATT and CDR2 SNEGSKA (reference sequence). Losses at the gene ends were 0 bases for V and 10 bases for J; bases not matched to a gene: 9. This CDR3 is 14 amino acids long. CDR3: CSARDASGGGEQFF. The DNA of the CDR3 is TGCAGTGCTAGAGACGCTAGCGGAGGCGGGGAGCAGTTCTTC.

The V gene is TRBV12-3 or TRBV12-4, the J gene TRBJ1-1; possibly TRBD1 for D (6 bases). V gave up 6 bases and J gave up 4 bases, with 15 bases separating them. The CDR3 is 14 residues long. This CDR3 is CASRLTGTATEAFF. The CDR3 nucleotides are TGTGCCAGCAGACTAACAGGGACGGCCACTGAAGCTTTCTTT.

By proportion, this clonotype is medium-sized. CDR3 protein: CSAGTFQNTQYF. The CDR3 DNA reads TGCAGTGCCGGGACATTTCAAAATACGCAGTATTTT. The V gene is TRBV20-1, the J gene TRBJ2-3, with a tentative D call TRBD1 (6 bases). This CDR3 is 12 amino acids long. Germline CDR1 reads DFQATT; CDR2 reads SNEGSKA (reference sequence). Trimming stripped 6 bases from V and 7 bases from J, with 14 bases between.

This clonotype was observed at least ten times. The chain employs TRBV14 and TRBJ2-1; 13 positions agree with TRBD2. The V gene end was trimmed by 2 bases and the J gene end by 7 bases; junction bases not matched to a gene: 5. The germline V gene has CDR1 SGHDN and CDR2 FVKESK. The CDR3 extends over 16 amino acids. CDR3 sequence (DNA): TGTGCCAGCAGCCAACCGGGACTAGCGGGAAAAAATGAGCAGTTCTTC. It translates to CASSQPGLAGKNEQFF.

By its share, this clonotype is medium-sized. The CDR3 here is CSARSARVGTEAFF. In nucleotides, the CDR3 is TGCAGTGCTAGGAGTGCCAGGGTGGGCACTGAAGCTTTCTTT. The chain combines TRBV20-1 with TRBJ1-1; TRBD1 might be the D (5 bases). CDR1 and CDR2 from the germline V gene are DFQATT and SNEGSKA (reference sequence). The CDR3 runs 14 residues. V was trimmed by 3 bases and J by 4 bases, leaving 15 bases between them.